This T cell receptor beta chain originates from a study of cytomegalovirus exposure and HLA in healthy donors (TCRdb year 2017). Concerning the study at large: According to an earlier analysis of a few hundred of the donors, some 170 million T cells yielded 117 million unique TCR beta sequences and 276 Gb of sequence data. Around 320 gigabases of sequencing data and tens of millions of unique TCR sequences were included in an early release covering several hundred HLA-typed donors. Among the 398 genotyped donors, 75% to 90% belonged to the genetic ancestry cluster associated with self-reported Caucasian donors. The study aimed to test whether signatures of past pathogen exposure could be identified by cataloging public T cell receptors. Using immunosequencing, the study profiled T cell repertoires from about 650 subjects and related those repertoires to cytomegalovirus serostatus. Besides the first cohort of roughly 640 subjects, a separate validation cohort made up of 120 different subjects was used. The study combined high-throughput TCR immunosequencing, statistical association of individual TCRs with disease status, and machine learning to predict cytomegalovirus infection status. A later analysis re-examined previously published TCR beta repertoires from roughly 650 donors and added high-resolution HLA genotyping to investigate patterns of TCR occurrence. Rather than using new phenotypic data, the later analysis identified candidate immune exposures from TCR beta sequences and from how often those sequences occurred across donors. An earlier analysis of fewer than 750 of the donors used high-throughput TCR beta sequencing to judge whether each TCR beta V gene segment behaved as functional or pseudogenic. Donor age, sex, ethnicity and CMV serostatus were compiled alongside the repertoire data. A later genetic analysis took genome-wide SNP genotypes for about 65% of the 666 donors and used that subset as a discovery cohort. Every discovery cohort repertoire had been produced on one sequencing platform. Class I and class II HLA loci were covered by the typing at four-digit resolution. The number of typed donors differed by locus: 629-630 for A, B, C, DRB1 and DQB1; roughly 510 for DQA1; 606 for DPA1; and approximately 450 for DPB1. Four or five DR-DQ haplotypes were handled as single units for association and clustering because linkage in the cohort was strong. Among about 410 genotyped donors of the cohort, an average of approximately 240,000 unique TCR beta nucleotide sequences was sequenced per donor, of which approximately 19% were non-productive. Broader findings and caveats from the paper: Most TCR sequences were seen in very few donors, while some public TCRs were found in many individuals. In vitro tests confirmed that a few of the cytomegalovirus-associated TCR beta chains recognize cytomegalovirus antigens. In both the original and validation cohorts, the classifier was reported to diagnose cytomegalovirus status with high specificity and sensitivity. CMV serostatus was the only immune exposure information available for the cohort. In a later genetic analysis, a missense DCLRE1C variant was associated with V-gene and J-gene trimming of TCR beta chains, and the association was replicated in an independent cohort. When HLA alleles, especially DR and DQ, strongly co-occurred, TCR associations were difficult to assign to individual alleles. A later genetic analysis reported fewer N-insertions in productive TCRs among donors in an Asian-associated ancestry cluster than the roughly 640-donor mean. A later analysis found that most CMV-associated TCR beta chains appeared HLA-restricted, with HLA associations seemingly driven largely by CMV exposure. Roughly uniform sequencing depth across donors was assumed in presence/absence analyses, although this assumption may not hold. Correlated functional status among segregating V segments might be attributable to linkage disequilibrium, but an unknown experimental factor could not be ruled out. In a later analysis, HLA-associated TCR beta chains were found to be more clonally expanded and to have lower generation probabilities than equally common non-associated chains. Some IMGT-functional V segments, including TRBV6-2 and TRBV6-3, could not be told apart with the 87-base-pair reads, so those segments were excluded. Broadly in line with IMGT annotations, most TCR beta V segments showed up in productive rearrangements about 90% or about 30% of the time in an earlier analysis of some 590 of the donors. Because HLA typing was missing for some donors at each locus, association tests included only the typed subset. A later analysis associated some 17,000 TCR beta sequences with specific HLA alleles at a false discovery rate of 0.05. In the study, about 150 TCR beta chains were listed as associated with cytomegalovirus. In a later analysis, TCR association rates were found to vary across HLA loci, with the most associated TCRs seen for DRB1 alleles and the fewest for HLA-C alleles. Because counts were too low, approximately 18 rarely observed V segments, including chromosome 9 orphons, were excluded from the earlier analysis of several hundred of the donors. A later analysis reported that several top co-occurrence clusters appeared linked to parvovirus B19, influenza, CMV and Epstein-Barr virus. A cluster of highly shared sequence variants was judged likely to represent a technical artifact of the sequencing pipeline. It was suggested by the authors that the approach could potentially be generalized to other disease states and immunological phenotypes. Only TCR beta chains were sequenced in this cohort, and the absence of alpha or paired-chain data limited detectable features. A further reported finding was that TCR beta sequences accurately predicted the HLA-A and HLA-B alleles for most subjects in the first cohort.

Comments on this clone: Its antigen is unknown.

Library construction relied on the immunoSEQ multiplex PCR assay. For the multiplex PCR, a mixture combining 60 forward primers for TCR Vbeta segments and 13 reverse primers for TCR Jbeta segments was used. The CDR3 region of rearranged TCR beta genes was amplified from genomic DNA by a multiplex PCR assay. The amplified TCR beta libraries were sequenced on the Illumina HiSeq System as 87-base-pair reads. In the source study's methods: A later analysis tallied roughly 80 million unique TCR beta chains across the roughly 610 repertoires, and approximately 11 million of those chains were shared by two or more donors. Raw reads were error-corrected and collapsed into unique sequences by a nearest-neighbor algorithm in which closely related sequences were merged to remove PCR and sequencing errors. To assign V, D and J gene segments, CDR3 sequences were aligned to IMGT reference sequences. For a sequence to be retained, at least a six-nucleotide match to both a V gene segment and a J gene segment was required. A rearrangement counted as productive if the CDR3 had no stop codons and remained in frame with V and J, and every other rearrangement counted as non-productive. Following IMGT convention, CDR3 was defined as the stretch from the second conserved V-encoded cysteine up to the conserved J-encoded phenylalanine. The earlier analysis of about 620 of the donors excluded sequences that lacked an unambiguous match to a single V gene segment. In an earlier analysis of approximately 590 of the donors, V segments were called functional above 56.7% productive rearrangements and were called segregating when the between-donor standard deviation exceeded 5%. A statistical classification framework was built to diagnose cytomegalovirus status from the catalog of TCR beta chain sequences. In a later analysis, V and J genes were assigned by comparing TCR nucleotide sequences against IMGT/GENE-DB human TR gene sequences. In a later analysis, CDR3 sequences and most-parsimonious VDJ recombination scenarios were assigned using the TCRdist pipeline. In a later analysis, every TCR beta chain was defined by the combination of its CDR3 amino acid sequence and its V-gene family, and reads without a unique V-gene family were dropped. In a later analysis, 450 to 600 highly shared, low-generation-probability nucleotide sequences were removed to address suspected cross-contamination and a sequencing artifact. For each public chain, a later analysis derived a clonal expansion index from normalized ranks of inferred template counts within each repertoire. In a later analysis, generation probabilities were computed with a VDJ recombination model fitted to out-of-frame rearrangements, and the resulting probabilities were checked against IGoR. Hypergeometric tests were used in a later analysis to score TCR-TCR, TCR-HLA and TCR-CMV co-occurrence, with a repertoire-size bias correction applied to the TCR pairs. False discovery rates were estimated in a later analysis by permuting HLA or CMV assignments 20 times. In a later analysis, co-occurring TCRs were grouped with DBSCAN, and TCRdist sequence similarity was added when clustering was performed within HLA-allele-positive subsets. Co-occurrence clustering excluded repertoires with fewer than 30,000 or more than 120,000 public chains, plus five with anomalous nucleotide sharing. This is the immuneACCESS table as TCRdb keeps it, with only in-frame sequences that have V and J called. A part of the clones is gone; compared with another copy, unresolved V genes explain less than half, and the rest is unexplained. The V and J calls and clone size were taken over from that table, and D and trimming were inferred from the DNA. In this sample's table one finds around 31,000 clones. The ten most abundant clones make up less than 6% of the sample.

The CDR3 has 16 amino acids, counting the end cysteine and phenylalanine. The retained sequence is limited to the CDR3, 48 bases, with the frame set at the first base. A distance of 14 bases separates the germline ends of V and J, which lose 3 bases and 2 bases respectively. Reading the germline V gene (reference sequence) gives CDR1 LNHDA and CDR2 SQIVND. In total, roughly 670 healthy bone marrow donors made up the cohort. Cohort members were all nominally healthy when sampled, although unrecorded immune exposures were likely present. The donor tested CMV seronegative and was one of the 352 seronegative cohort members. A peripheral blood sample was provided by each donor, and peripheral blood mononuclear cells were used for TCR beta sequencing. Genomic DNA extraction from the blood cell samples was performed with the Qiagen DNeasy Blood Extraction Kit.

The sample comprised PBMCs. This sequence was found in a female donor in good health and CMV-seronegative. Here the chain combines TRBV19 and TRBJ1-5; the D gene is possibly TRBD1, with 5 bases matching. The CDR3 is CASSISGLGGNQPQHF. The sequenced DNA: TGTGCCAGTAGTATCTCGGGACTAGGGGGCAATCAGCCCCAGCATTTT.